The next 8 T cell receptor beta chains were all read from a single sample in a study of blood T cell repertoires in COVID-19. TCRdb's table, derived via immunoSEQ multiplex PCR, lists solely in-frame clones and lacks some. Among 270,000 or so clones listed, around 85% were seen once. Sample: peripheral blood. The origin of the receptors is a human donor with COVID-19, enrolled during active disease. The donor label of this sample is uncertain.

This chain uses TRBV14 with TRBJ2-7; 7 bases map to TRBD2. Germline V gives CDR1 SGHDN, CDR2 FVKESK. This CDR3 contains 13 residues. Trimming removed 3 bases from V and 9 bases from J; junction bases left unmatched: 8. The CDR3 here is CASSHNSGIRQYF. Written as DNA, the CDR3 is TGTGCCAGCAGCCACAACAGCGGGATCCGGCAGTACTTC.

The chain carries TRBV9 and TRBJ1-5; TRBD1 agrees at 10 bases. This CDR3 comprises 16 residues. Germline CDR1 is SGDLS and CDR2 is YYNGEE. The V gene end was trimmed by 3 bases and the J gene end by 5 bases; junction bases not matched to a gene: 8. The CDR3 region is CASSAQGDRGYQPQHF. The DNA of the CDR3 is TGTGCCAGCAGCGCTCAGGGGGACAGGGGTTATCAGCCCCAGCATTTT.

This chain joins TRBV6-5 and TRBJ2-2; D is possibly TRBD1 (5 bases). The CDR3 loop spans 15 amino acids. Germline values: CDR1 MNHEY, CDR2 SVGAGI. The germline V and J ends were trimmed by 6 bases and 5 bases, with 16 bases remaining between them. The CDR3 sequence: CASRRQGDLTGELFF. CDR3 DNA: TGTGCCAGCAGGAGGCAGGGCGATTTAACCGGGGAGCTGTTTTTT.

The chain's CDR3 is CASSLLAGRHGKQETQYF. The CDR3 nucleotides are TGTGCCAGCAGTCTACTAGCGGGACGCCACGGAAAACAAGAGACCCAGTACTTC. The gene calls are TRBV27 and TRBJ2-5; 10 nucleotides align to TRBD2. Losses at the gene ends were 5 bases for V and 2 bases for J; bases not matched to a gene: 14. CDR1 is MNHEY, CDR2 SMNVEV, per germline (reference sequence). This CDR3 has 18 residues.

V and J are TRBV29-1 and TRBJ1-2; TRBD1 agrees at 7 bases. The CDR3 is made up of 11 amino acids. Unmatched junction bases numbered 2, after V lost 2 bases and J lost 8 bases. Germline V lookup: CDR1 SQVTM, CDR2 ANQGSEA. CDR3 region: CSVERGQGYTF. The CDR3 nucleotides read TGCAGCGTTGAAAGGGGGCAGGGCTACACCTTC.

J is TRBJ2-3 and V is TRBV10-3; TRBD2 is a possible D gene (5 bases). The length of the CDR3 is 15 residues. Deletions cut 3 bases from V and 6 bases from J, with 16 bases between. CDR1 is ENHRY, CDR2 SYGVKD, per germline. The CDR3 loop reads CAISERGSDFDTQYF. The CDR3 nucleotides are TGTGCCATCAGTGAACGTGGGAGTGATTTTGATACGCAGTATTTT.

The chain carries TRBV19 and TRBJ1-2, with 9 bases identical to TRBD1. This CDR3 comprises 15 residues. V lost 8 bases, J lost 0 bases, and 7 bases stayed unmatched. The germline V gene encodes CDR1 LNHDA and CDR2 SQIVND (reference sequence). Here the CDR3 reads CASWTGDIANYGYTF. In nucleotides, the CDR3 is TGTGCCAGTTGGACAGGGGACATAGCTAACTATGGCTACACCTTC. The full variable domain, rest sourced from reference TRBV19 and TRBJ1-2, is DGGITQSPKYLFRKEGQNVTLSCEQNLNHDAMYWYRQDPGQGLRLIYYSQIVNDFQKGDIAEGYSVSREKKESFPLTVTSAQKNPTAFYLCASWTGDIANYGYTFGSGTRLTVV.

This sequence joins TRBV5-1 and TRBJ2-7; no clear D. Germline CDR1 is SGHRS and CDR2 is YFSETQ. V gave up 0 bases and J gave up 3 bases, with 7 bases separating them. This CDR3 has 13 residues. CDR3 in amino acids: CASSLGQYYEQYF. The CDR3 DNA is TGCGCCAGCAGCTTGGGGCAATACTACGAGCAGTACTTC.